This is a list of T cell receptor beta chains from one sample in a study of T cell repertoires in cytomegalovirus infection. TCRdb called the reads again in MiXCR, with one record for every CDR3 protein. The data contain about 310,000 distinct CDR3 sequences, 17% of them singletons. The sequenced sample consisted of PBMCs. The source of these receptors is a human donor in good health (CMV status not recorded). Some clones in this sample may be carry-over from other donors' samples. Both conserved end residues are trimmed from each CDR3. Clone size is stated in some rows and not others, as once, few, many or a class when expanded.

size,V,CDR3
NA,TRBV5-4,ASSIDRTTEAF
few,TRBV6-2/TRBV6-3,ASSATSYHPYNEQF
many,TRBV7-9,ASSLDLWQNTEAF
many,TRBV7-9,AWGSEQPQH
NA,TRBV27,ASRGTLGWGSPLH
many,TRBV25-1,ASSDIQVYNEQF
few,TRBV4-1,ASSQDRGHETQY
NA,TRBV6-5,ASSYNSESMNTEAF
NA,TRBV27,ASSHRGRANEKLF
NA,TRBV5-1,ASSPGTVYTEAF
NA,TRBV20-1,SARGLAGGLETQY
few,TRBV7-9,ASSFSDRAAF
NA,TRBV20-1,SASPTAGGAYEQY
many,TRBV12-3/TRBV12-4,ASSFSEYEQY
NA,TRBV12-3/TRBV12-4,ASRMGLADTDTQY
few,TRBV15,ATSRGQTGAQETQY
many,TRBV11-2,ASSLRGDRGLQINYGYT
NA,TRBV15,ATSRDLTGSEAF
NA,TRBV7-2,ASSSSTPNYGYT
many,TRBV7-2,ASSQGQGSDYGYT
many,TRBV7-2,ASSLNSGGADEQF
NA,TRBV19,ASSPYVRLVDTQY
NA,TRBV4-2,ASSPIGQRNYGYT
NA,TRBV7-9,ASSSLYHRGQVNTIY
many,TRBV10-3,AISEGGYTEAF
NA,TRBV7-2,ASSRKGTGTEQY
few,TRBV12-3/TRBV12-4,ASSFFGQGLAGQY
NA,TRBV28,ASSLVVTGSYEQY
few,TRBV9,ASSPVGTELEAF
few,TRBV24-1,ATAGQGITGELF
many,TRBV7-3,ASSREGSSSYNEQF
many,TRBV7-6,ASSPRGSLSGANVLT
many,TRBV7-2,ASGRYSYEQY
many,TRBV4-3,ASSQDARGGTDTQY
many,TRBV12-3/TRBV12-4,ASSLSGAETQY
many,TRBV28,ASRPTPGPRNQPQH
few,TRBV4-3,ASSLTSGDPTNEKLF
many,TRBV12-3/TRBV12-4,ASSGLGGQGTARDGKLF
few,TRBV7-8,ASSLEYDRHSTDTQY
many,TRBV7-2,ASSLSLTAPGTEAF
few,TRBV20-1,SAGLSSGGAMETQY
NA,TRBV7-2,ASSLRSGDTLNTEAF
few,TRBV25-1,ASSIPGREAF
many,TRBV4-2,ASSQDEQGAANTEAF
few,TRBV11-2,ASSSGQGAYGWQETQY
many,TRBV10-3,AISQDLKPSSPLH
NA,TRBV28,ASRPTDRRFYEQY
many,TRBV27,ASSLWDRGSEQY
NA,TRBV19,ASLDRGRNQPQH
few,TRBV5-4,ASSLEGFGGYT
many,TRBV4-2,ASSQDRVGSSYNSPLH
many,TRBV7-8,ASSLRGADTQY
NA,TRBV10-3,AISAFSGANVLT
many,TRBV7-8,ASSLAFNRLYEQY
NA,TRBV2,ASRRALREDSPLH
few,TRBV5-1,ASSERGNSPLH